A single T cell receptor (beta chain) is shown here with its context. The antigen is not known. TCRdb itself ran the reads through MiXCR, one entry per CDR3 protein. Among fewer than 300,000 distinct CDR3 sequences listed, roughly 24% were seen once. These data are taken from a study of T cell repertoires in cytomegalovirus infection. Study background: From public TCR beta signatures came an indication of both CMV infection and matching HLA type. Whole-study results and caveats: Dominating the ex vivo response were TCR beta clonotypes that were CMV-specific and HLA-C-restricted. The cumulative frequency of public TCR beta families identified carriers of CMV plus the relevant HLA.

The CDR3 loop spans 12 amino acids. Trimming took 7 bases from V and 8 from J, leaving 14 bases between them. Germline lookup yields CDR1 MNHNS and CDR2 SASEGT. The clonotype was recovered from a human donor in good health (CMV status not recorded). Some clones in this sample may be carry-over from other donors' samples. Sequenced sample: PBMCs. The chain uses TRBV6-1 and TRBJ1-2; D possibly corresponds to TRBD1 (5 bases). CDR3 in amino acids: CASMRGENGYTF. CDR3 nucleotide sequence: TGTGCCAGCATGAGAGGGGAGAACGGCTACACCTTC.